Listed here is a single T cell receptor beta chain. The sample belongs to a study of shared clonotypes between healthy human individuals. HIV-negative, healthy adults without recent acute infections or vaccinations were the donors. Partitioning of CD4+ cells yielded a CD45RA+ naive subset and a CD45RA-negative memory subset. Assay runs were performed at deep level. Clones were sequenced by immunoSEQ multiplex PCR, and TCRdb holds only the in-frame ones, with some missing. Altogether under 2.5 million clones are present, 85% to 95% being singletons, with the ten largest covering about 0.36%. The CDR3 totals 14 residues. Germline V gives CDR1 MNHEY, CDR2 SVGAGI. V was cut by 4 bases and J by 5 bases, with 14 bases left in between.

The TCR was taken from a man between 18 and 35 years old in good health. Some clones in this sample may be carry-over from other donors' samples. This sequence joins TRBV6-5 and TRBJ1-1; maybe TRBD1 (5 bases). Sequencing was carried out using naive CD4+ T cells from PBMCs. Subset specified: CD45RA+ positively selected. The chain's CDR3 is CASSSGGLRTEAFF. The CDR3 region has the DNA TGTGCCAGCAGTTCTGGGGGGTTGCGAACTGAAGCTTTCTTT.